The 17 T cell receptor beta chains given below trace back to one sample, sequenced in a study of T cell changes during pregnancy in multiple sclerosis (dated 2019 in TCRdb). Library preparation employed the immunoSEQ multiplex PCR assay. Entries here come from immuneACCESS through TCRdb and include only in-frame sequences with V and J called. Some clones fail to appear in such tables; in the studies checked, an unresolved V gene covers under half of the shortfall, and the cause of the remainder is unknown. Within this sample are tens of thousands of clones, with about nine tenths of them counted one time only. The ten largest clones add up to less than 3% of the sample. The sample in question was peripheral blood, obtained in the second trimester of pregnancy. These receptors originate from a female donor in good health, enrolled as a control in a pregnancy study.

The chain recombines TRBV11-3 with TRBJ2-1; a weak D match, TRBD1 (6 bases). The CDR3 length is 14 residues. Germline V gene data show CDR1 as SGHNT and CDR2 as YENEEA. Trimming left V 5 bases short and J 2 bases short, with 10 bases between. DNA for the CDR3: TGTGCCAGCAGCCCCCGGGACACCTACAATGAGCAGTTCTTC. Its translation is CASSPRDTYNEQFF. The whole variable domain, filled in from reference TRBV11-3 and TRBJ2-1, reads EAGVVQSPRYKIIEKKQPVAFWCNPISGHNTLYWYLQNLGQGPELLIRYENEEAVDDSQLPKDRFSAERLKGVDSTLKIQPAELGDSAVYLCASSPRDTYNEQFFGPGTRLTVL.

The rearrangement joins TRBV14 to TRBJ2-5; tentative D call: TRBD2 (5 bases). Germline CDR1 SGHDN, CDR2 FVKESK. The V end lost 6 bases, the J end lost 5 bases, and 10 bases lay between the germline ends. This CDR3 comprises 12 residues. The CDR3 loop is CASSPGYETQYF. In DNA form, the CDR3 reads TGTGCCAGCAGTCCGGGGTACGAGACCCAGTACTTC.

The gene calls are TRBV11-2 and TRBJ2-3; D is uncertain. In germline, CDR1 is SGHAT, CDR2 FQNNGV. The V end was cut by 1 base, the J end by 2 bases, with 7 bases between. This CDR3 contains 14 residues. DNA for the CDR3: TGTGCCAGCAGCTTAGGGCAAGACACAGATACGCAGTATTTT. Its translation is CASSLGQDTDTQYF.

V usage is TRBV2 and J usage is TRBJ1-1, with 7 bases aligning to TRBD1. Per germline, CDR1 SNHLY and CDR2 FYNNEI. Trimming cost V 7 bases and J 0 bases; bases outside gene matches: 5. The CDR3 has 14 amino acids. CDR3: CASKSTGVNTEAFF. The CDR3 DNA reads as TGTGCCAGCAAATCCACAGGGGTGAACACTGAAGCTTTCTTT.

This clone appeared a single time. The V gene is TRBV14, the J gene TRBJ2-7; TRBD2 matches 7 bases. Germline V gene data show CDR1 as SGHDN and CDR2 as FVKESK. This CDR3 has 15 amino acids. The V gene end was trimmed by 0 bases and the J gene end by 4 bases; junction bases not matched to a gene: 6. CDR3 region: CASSQEGGEGYEQYF. CDR3 in DNA: TGTGCCAGCAGCCAAGAAGGCGGGGAGGGATACGAGCAGTACTTC.

V usage is TRBV15 and J usage is TRBJ1-4, with D possibly TRBD1 on 5 matching bases. The CDR3 extends over 12 amino acids. V was shortened by 6 bases and J by 11 bases, with 13 bases between the two germline ends. The germline gives CDR1 LNHNV, CDR2 YYDKDF (reference sequence). The CDR3 nucleotides are TGTGCCACCAGTGGTGTCCAGGGTAAACTGTTTTTT. Its protein product is CATSGVQGKLFF.

The chain is built from TRBV18 and TRBJ2-5; D perhaps matches TRBD2 (5 bases). V lost 6 bases, J lost 5 bases, and 16 bases lay in between. Germline CDR1 reads KGHSH; CDR2 reads LQKENI. The CDR3 consists of 14 residues. The CDR3 protein is CASSSTSRRETQYF. In DNA, the CDR3 is TGTGCCAGCTCTTCCACTTCGAGGAGGGAGACCCAGTACTTC. The whole variable domain, filled in from reference TRBV18 and TRBJ2-5, reads NAGVMQNPRHLVRRRGQEARLRCSPMKGHSHVYWYRQLPEEGLKFMVYLQKENIIDESGMPKERFSAEFPKEGPSILRIQQVVRGDSAAYFCASSSTSRRETQYFGPGTRLLVL.

J is TRBJ2-3 and V is TRBV28; 15 nucleotides match TRBD2. The V and J ends lost 4 bases and 5 bases, in that order; junction bases with no gene match: 4. This CDR3 contains 16 residues. Per germline, CDR1 MDHEN and CDR2 SYDVKM. The CDR3 here is CASSSGLAGGKDTQYF. The CDR3 DNA is TGTGCCAGCAGTTCGGGACTAGCGGGAGGTAAAGATACGCAGTATTTT.

V gene TRBV28 combines with J gene TRBJ2-7; the match to TRBD1 covers 9 bases. V dropped 8 bases and J dropped 6; count of bases not matched to a gene: 8. The length of the CDR3 is 13 residues. Germline V gene sequence: CDR1 MDHEN, CDR2 SYDVKM. The CDR3 DNA sequence: TGTGCCAGCGACCCGGGACAGGGCTCCGAGCAGTACTTC. It codes for CASDPGQGSEQYF.

The J gene is TRBJ2-7, the V gene TRBV29-1; perhaps TRBD2 as D (6 bases). Trimming shortened V by 6 bases and J by 5 bases, and 14 bases separated the two germline ends. Germline values: CDR1 SQVTM, CDR2 ANQGSEA. This CDR3 spans 12 amino acids. CDR3 DNA sequence: TGCAGCGTCCGGGCCCCGGGGGACGAGCAGTACTTC. It encodes CSVRAPGDEQYF.

The rearrangement joins TRBV5-5 to TRBJ1-5, with D unresolved. The ends were cut back, 0 bases at V and 0 bases at J, with 7 bases in the middle. The CDR3 extends over 15 amino acids. Germline V gene sequence: CDR1 SGHKS, CDR2 YYEKEE (reference sequence). The CDR3 protein is CASSLAPGSNQPQHF. CDR3 nucleotides: TGTGCCAGCAGCTTGGCCCCGGGTAGCAATCAGCCCCAGCATTTT.

The V gene is TRBV29-1, the J gene TRBJ2-2; 7 nucleotides line up with TRBD2. Per the germline V gene, CDR1 is SQVTM and CDR2 is ANQGSEA. After removal of 3 bases from V and 9 bases from J, the junction contained 7 bases not matched to a gene. CDR3 length equals 13 residues. The CDR3 DNA reads as TGCAGCGTTGAGCTAGCGGAACACCGGGAGCTGTTTTTT. It yields the protein CSVELAEHRELFF.

The chain links TRBV19 to TRBJ2-1, with 9 bases aligning to TRBD2. Germline assignment: CDR1 LNHDA and CDR2 SQIVND (reference sequence). This CDR3 has 20 residues. J lost 9 bases, V lost 1 base, and 22 bases had no gene match. The CDR3 region has the DNA TGTGCCAGTAGTATAGTAGCCAGGGGGAGGCGGGAGGGCGGTGGTGGTGAGCAGTTCTTC. It codes for CASSIVARGRREGGGGEQFF.

This chain uses TRBV10-3 with TRBJ2-1; 13 bases align to TRBD2. V trimming: 2 bases; J trimming: 4 bases; junction bases outside the gene matches: 2. The CDR3 contains 16 residues. Germline-derived CDR1 and CDR2 are ENHRY and SYGVKD. The chain's CDR3 is CAISEAGLAGYNEQFF. The CDR3 DNA reads as TGTGCCATCAGTGAGGCGGGACTAGCGGGGTACAATGAGCAGTTCTTC.

The chain uses TRBV19 and TRBJ2-3; D may be TRBD2 (6 bases). The germline V gene has CDR1 LNHDA and CDR2 SQIVND (reference sequence). This CDR3 has 14 residues. The ends were cut back, 5 bases at V and 2 bases at J, with 11 bases in the middle. The CDR3, as DNA: TGTGCCAGTAGTCTCGGGGGACTCACAGATACGCAGTATTTT. This gives the protein CASSLGGLTDTQYF.

This chain links TRBV28 with TRBJ2-4; TRBD1 is a possible D gene (6 bases). Trimming shortened V by 6 bases and J by 0 bases, and 18 bases separated the two germline ends. Germline CDR1 and CDR2: MDHEN and SYDVKM. The CDR3 covers 17 residues. CDR3 sequence: CASRKQGSMIAKNIQYF. The CDR3 DNA sequence: TGTGCCAGCAGAAAACAGGGTTCGATGATAGCCAAAAACATTCAGTACTTC. The full variable domain, completed using reference TRBV28 and TRBJ2-4, is DVKVTQSSRYLVKRTGEKVFLECVQDMDHENMFWYRQDPGLGLRLIYFSYDVKMKEKGDIPEGYSVSREKKERFSLILESASTNQTSMYLCASRKQGSMIAKNIQYFGAGTRLSVL.

The genes are TRBV9 and TRBJ2-3; D gene uncertain. The CDR3 totals 14 residues. CDR1 is SGDLS, CDR2 YYNGEE, per germline. With 4 bases removed from V and 2 bases from J, the gap between germline ends came to 11 bases. The CDR3 coding sequence is TGTGCCAGCAGCCTTGGCCCAATCACAGATACGCAGTATTTT. It encodes CASSLGPITDTQYF.